A selection of T cell receptor beta chains follows, all from one sample in a study of PD-L1 blockade in urothelial cancer. Libraries were prepared by immunoSEQ multiplex PCR; TCRdb keeps only in-frame clonotypes and omits some of them. The sample contains more than 85,000 clones, roughly nine tenths of which appear only once. Sample: PBMCs, taken around atezolizumab (anti-PD-L1) treatment. The origin of the receptors is a woman older than 75 with urothelial cancer. The CDR3 runs from the conserved cysteine through the conserved F or W. A D gene is named only where the DNA matches it firmly. Clone sizes are given selectively: once, few, many, or a class where the clone is expanded.

clone size	V gene	J gene	D gene	CDR3 protein	CDR3 DNA
NA	TRBV29-1	TRBJ2-2	NA	CSVGAAGTGELFF	TGCAGCGTTGGGGCGGCGGGGACCGGGGAGCTGTTTTTT
NA	TRBV19	TRBJ2-5	TRBD2	CASTPRGGETQYF	TGTGCCAGTACCCCCCGGGGGGGAGAGACCCAGTACTTC
NA	TRBV19	TRBJ2-5	TRBD2	CASSMASGETQYF	TGTGCCAGTAGTATGGCTAGCGGAGAGACCCAGTACTTC
NA	TRBV6-1	TRBJ1-5	NA	CASRENVYSNQPQHF	TGTGCCAGCAGAGAAAACGTCTATAGCAATCAGCCCCAGCATTTT
NA	TRBV7-3	TRBJ1-1	NA	CASRATTGTEAFF	TGTGCCAGCAGAGCCACGACGGGCACTGAAGCTTTCTTT
NA	TRBV5-1	TRBJ1-2	NA	CASSSGTIYGYTF	TGCGCCAGCAGTTCGGGTACCATCTATGGCTACACCTTC
NA	TRBV28	TRBJ2-1	TRBD2	CASSQQKREGFF	TGTGCCAGCAGTCAACAGAAGCGGGAGGGGTTCTTC
once	TRBV5-4	TRBJ2-2	TRBD1	CASSLGVTGGRDTGELFF	TGTGCCAGCAGCTTGGGGGTAACAGGGGGCCGCGACACCGGGGAGCTGTTTTTT
NA	TRBV19	TRBJ2-1	NA	CASSTTGVHGGEQFF	TGTGCCAGTAGTACCACGGGTGTTCACGGAGGGGAGCAGTTCTTC
NA	TRBV5-1	TRBJ1-3	NA	CASSLSDPAGNTIYF	TGCGCCAGCAGCTTGAGCGATCCGGCTGGAAACACCATATATTTT
NA	TRBV5-1	TRBJ2-5	TRBD1	CASSLGQGAETQYF	TGCGCCAGCAGCTTGGGACAGGGGGCAGAGACCCAGTACTTC
NA	TRBV11-2	TRBJ2-1	TRBD2	CASTQPGLAANEQFF	TGTGCCAGCACCCAGCCTGGACTAGCGGCAAATGAGCAGTTCTTC
NA	TRBV4-1	TRBJ2-6	NA	CASSQEGNSISGANVLTF	TGCGCCAGCAGCCAAGAGGGCAATTCTATCTCTGGGGCCAACGTCCTGACTTTC
NA	TRBV9	TRBJ1-5	NA	CASSVSTGEDQPQHF	TGTGCCAGCAGCGTATCTACAGGAGAGGATCAGCCCCAGCATTTT
NA	TRBV9	TRBJ1-1	TRBD1	CASSVGTGRTEAFF	TGTGCCAGCAGCGTAGGGACAGGGAGGACTGAAGCTTTCTTT
NA	TRBV19	TRBJ1-3	NA	CASTKRAMGAAAGNTIYF	TGTGCCAGTACCAAGAGGGCGATGGGGGCTGCGGCTGGAAACACCATATATTTT
once	TRBV11-2	TRBJ2-7	NA	CASSHLSHNEQYF	TGTGCCAGCAGCCACCTTTCCCACAACGAGCAGTACTTC
NA	TRBV5-1	TRBJ2-1	TRBD2	CASRGSGASYNEQFF	TGCGCCAGCAGGGGGAGCGGGGCCTCCTACAATGAGCAGTTCTTC
NA	TRBV6-5	TRBJ1-1	NA	CASSPGHRNTEAFF	TGTGCCAGCAGCCCAGGACATAGGAACACTGAAGCTTTCTTT
NA	TRBV7-3	TRBJ1-1	NA	CASSLGGGSYNTEAFF	TGTGCCAGCAGCTTAGGTGGAGGCAGCTATAACACTGAAGCTTTCTTT
NA	TRBV19	TRBJ2-1	TRBD2	CASSRSGSGYNEQFF	TGTGCCAGTAGTAGAAGCGGGAGCGGGTACAATGAGCAGTTCTTC
NA	TRBV27	TRBJ2-5	TRBD2	CASSPSRGGNQETQYF	TGTGCCAGCAGCCCATCACGGGGAGGGAACCAAGAGACCCAGTACTTC
NA	TRBV15	TRBJ2-1	TRBD2	CATNILADNNEQFF	TGTGCCACCAATATCCTAGCGGACAACAATGAGCAGTTCTTC
NA	TRBV4-1	TRBJ1-1	NA	CASSQVLNTEAFF	TGCGCCAGCAGCCAAGTTCTCAACACTGAAGCTTTCTTT
NA	TRBV7-2	TRBJ2-3	NA	CASSARDTQYF	TGTGCCAGCAGCGCGCGGGATACGCAGTATTTT